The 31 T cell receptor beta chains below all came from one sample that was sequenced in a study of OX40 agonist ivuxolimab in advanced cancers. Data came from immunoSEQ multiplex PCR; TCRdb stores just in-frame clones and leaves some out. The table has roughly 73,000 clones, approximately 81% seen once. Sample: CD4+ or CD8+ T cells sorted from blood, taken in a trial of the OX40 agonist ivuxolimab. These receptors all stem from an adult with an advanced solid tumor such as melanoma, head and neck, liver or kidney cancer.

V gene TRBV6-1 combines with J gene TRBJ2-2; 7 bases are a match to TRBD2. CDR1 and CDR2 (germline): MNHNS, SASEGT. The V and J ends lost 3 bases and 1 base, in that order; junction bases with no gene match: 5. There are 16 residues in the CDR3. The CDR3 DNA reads TGTGCCAGCAGTGATTTTGGGAGGGGGAACACCGGGGAGCTGTTTTTT. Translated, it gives CASSDFGRGNTGELFF.

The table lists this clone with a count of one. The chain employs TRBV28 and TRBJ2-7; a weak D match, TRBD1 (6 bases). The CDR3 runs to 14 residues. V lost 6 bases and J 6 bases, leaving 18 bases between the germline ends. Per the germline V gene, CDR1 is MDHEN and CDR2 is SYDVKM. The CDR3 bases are TGTGCCAGCAGGGGGGCCACCTTACGCGGCGAGCAGTACTTC. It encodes CASRGATLRGEQYF.

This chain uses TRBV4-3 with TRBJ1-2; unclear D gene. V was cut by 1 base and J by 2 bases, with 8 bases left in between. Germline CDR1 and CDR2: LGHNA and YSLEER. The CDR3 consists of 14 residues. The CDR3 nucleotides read TGCGCCAGCAGCCAAGGCGGGAGCAACTATGGCTACACCTTC. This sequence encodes CASSQGGSNYGYTF.

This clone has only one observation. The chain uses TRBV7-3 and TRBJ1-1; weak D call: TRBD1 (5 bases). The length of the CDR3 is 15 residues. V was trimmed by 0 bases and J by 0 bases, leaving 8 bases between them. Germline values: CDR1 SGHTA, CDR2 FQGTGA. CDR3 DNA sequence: TGTGCCAGCAGCTTAACGGCAGGGATGAACACTGAAGCTTTCTTT. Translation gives CASSLTAGMNTEAFF. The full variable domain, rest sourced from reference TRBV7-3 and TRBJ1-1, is GAGVSQTPSNKVTEKGKYVELRCDPISGHTALYWYRQSLGQGPEFLIYFQGTGAADDSGLPNDRFFAVRPEGSVSTLKIQRTERGDSAVYLCASSLTAGMNTEAFFGQGTRLTVV.

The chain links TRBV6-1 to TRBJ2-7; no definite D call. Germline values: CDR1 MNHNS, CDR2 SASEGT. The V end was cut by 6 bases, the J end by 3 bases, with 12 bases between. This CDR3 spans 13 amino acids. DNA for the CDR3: TGTGCCAGCAGGGTCACGCGTGACTACGAGCAGTACTTC. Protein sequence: CASRVTRDYEQYF.

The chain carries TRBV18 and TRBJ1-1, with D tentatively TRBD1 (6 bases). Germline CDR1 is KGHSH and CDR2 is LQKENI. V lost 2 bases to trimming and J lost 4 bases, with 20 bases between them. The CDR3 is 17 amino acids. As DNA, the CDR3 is TGTGCCAGCTCACCAAATCCGGGACACCAAGGGGGCACTGAAGCTTTCTTT. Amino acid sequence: CASSPNPGHQGGTEAFF. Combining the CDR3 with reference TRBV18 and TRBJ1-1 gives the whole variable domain NAGVMQNPRHLVRRRGQEARLRCSPMKGHSHVYWYRQLPEEGLKFMVYLQKENIIDESGMPKERFSAEFPKEGPSILRIQQVVRGDSAAYFCASSPNPGHQGGTEAFFGQGTRLTVV.

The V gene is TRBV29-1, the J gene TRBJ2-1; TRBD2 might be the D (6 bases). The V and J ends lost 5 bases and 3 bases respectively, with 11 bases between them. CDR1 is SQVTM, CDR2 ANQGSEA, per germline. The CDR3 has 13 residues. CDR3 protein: CSVLRDFYNEQFF. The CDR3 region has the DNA TGCAGCGTTCTCCGGGACTTCTACAATGAGCAGTTCTTC.

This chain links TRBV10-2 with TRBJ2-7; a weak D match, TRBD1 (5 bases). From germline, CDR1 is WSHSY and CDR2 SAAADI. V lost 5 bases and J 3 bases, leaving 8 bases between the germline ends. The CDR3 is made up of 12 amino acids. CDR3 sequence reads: CASSRQFYEQYF. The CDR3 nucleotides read TGCGCCAGCAGTCGACAGTTCTACGAGCAGTACTTC.

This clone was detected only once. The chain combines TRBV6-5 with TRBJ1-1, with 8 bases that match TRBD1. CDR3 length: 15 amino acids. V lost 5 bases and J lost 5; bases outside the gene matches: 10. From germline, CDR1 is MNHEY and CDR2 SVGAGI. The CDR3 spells CASSPTDRGWTEAFF. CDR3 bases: TGTGCCAGCAGTCCCACAGACAGGGGCTGGACTGAAGCTTTCTTT.

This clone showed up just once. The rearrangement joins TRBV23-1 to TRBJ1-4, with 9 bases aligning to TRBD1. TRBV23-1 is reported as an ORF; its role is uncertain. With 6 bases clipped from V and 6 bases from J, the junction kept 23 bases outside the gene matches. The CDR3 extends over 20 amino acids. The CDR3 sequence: CASRQNPRGPGTGLDEKLFF. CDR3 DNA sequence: TGCGCCAGCAGACAAAATCCCCGGGGACCGGGGACAGGGCTAGATGAAAAACTGTTTTTT.

The CDR3 DNA is TGTGCCAGTACCTCTTCGGGACAGGGCATGTGGAATGAGCAGTTCTTC. Protein product: CASTSSGQGMWNEQFF. The chain uses TRBV28 and TRBJ2-1; 9 bases agree with TRBD1. Germline CDR1 reads MDHEN; CDR2 reads SYDVKM. This CDR3 has 16 amino acids. J gave up 7 bases and V 9 bases, and 16 bases lay outside the gene matches.

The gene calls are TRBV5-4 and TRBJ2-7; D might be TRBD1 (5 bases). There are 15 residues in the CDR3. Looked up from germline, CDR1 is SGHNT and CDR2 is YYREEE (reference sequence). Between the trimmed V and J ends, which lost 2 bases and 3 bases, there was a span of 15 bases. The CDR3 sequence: CASSFAGSSYYEQYF. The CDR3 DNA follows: TGTGCCAGCAGCTTTGCAGGGTCGAGCTACTACGAGCAGTACTTC.

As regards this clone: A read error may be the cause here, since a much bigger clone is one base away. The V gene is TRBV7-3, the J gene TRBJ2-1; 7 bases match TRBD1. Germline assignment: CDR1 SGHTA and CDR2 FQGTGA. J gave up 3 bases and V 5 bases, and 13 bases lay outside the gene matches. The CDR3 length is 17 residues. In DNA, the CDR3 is TGTGCCAGCAGCCAACCCGGCCGGGACAGAAGCTACAATGAGCAGTTCTTC. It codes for CASSQPGRDRSYNEQFF.

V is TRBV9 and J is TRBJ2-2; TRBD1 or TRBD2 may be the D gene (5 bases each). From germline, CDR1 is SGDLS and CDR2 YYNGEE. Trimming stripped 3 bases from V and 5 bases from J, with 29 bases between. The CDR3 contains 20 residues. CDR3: CASSAEVSPSPGRSTGELFF. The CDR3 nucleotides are TGTGCCAGCAGCGCCGAGGTGTCCCCATCCCCGGGACGGAGTACCGGGGAGCTGTTTTTT.

The CDR3 loop reads CASRGRDNQPQHF. CDR3 DNA: TGTGCCAGCAGAGGCAGGGACAATCAGCCCCAGCATTTT. The chain has TRBV28 and TRBJ1-5, with D tentatively TRBD1 (5 bases). In germline, CDR1 is MDHEN, CDR2 SYDVKM. The CDR3 extends over 13 amino acids. The V end lost 6 bases, the J end lost 3 bases, and 9 bases lay between the germline ends.

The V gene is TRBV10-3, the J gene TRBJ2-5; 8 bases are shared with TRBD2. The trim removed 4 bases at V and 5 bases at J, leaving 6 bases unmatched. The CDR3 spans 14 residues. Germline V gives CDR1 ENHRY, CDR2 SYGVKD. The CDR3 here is CAISGNSGGETQYF. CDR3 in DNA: TGTGCCATCAGTGGGAATTCGGGAGGGGAGACCCAGTACTTC.

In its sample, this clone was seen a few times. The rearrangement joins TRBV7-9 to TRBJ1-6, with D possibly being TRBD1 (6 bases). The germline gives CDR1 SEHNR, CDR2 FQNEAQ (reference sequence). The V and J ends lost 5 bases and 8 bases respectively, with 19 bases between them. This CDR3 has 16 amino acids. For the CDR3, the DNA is TGTGCCAGCAGCCCTAGGCCAGGGGCCTTCCATTCACCCCTCCACTTT. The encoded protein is CASSPRPGAFHSPLHF.

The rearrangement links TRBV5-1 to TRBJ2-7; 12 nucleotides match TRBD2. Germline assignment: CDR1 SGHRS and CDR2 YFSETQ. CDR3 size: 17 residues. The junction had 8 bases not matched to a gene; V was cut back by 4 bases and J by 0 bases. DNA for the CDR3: TGCGCCAGCAGCCGACTAGCGGGAGCCCCGAGCTCCTACGAGCAGTACTTC. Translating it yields CASSRLAGAPSSYEQYF. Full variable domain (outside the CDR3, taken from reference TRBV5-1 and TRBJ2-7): KAGVTQTPRYLIKTRGQQVTLSCSPISGHRSVSWYQQTPGQGLQFLFEYFSETQRNKGNFPGRFSGRQFSNSRSEMNVSTLELGDSALYLCASSRLAGAPSSYEQYFGPGTRLTVT.

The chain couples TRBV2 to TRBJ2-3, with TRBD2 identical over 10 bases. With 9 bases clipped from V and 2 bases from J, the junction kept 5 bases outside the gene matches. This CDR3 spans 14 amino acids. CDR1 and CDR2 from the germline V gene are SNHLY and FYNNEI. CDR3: CASQREGVTDTQYF. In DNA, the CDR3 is TGTGCCAGTCAGCGGGAGGGAGTCACAGATACGCAGTATTTT. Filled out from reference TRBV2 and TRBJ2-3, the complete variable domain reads EPEVTQTPSHQVTQMGQEVILRCVPISNHLYFYWYRQILGQKVEFLVSFYNNEISEKSEIFDDQFSVERPDGSNFTLKIRSTKLEDSAMYFCASQREGVTDTQYFGPGTRLTVL.

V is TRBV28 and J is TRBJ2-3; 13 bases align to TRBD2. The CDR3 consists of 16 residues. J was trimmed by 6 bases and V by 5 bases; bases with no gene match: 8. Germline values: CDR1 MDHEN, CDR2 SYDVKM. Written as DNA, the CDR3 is TGTGCCAGCAGTCTCGGGACTAGCGGGACGGGGGATACGCAGTATTTT. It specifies CASSLGTSGTGDTQYF.

The CDR3 region is CASSIRAEGTGANVLTF. The CDR3 DNA is TGTGCCAGCAGTATCCGGGCCGAAGGGACTGGGGCCAACGTCCTGACTTTC. The V and J genes are TRBV9 and TRBJ2-6, with D uncertain. The CDR3 length is 17 residues. Germline V CDR1 and CDR2: SGDLS, YYNGEE. V was pared by 5 bases and J by 2 bases, with 17 bases between.

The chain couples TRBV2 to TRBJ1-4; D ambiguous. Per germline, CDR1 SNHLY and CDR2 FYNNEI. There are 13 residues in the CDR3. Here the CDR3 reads CASGLATNEKLFF. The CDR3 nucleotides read TGTGCTAGTGGGCTGGCAACTAATGAAAAACTGTTTTTT.

DNA of the CDR3: TGTGCCAGCTCCACAAAACTAGCGGGAGCCGAGCAGTTCTTC. It yields the protein CASSTKLAGAEQFF. The rearrangement joins TRBV2 to TRBJ2-1; TRBD2 matches 11 bases. Germline values: CDR1 SNHLY, CDR2 FYNNEI. The CDR3 length is 14 residues. Trimming cost V 8 bases and J 10 bases; bases outside gene matches: 10. Complete variable domain (other parts from reference TRBV2 and TRBJ2-1): EPEVTQTPSHQVTQMGQEVILRCVPISNHLYFYWYRQILGQKVEFLVSFYNNEISEKSEIFDDQFSVERPDGSNFTLKIRSTKLEDSAMYFCASSTKLAGAEQFFGPGTRLTVL.

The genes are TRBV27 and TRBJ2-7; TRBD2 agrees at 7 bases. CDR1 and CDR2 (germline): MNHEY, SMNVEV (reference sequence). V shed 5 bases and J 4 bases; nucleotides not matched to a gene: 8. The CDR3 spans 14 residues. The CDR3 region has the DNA TGTGCCAGCAGTGCGGGTTGGGGGGGGTACGAGCAGTACTTC. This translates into CASSAGWGGYEQYF.

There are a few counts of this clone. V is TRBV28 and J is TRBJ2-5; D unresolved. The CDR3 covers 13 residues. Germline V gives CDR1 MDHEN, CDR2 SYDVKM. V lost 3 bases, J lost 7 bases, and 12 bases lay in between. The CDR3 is CASSFDSERTQYF. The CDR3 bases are TGTGCCAGCAGTTTTGACTCCGAAAGGACCCAGTACTTC.

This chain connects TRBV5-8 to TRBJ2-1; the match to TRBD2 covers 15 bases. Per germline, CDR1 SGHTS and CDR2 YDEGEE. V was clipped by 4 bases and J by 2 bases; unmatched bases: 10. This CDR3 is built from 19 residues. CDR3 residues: CASSRTGTSGRRTYNEQFF. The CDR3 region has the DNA TGTGCCAGCAGCCGTACCGGGACTAGCGGGAGGAGAACCTACAATGAGCAGTTCTTC.

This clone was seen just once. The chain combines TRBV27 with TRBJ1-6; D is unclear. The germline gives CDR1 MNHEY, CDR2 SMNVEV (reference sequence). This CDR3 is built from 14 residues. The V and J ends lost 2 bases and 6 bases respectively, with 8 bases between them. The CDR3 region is CASSLMGFNSPLHF. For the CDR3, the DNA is TGTGCCAGCAGTTTAATGGGATTTAATTCACCCCTCCACTTT.

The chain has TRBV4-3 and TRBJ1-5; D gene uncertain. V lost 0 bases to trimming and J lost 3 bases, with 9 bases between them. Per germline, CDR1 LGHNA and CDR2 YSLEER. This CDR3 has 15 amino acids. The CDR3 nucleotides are TGCGCCAGCAGCCAAGATAGAGGCAACAATCAGCCCCAGCATTTT. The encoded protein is CASSQDRGNNQPQHF.

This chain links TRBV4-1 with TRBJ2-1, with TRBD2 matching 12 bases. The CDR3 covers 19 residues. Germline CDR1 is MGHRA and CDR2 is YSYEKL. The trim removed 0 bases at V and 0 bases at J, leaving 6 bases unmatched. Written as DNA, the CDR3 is TGCGCCAGCAGCCAAGAAACTAGCGGGGGGCCCAGCTCCTACAATGAGCAGTTCTTC. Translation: CASSQETSGGPSSYNEQFF.

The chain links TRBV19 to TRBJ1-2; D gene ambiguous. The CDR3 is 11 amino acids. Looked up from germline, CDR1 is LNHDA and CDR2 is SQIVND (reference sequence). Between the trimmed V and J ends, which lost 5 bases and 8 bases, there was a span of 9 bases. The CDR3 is CASSPSWGYTF. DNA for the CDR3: TGTGCCAGTAGTCCCTCGTGGGGCTACACCTTC.

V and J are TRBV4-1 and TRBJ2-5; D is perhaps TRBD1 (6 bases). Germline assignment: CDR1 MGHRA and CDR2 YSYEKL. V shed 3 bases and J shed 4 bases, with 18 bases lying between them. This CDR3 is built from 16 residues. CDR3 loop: CASSQDLRGSGETQYF. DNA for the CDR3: TGCGCCAGCAGCCAGGACCTCAGGGGTTCGGGAGAGACCCAGTACTTC.